This TCR beta chain appears in the sequencing data of a study of beta chain features in type 1 diabetes. Study overall: Healthy donors and patients had similar age, gender and cell yields.

This clone was recorded only once. Its antigen remains unknown. This CDR3 contains 11 residues. The germline V gene has CDR1 SGHVS and CDR2 FNYEAQ. Trimming took 3 bases from V and 9 from J, leaving 6 bases between them. Findings and limits, study-wide: The naive, central memory and Treg TCRB repertoires looked more alike in patients than they did in healthy donors. HLA influence on TCRB rearrangement stayed unresolved here.

Via CD45RO/CCR7/CD25/CD127/CD95/CD27, cells of the CD4+ naive, central memory, regulatory and stem cell-like memory subsets were sorted. All of the isolated RNA was reverse transcribed, so expressed TCRB transcripts were sequenced. Clones were read by immunoSEQ multiplex PCR, and TCRdb kept only the in-frame ones, dropping some. The sample has 500,000 to 700,000 clones; less than 20% are singletons. The V and J genes are TRBV7-6 and TRBJ2-1; D unclear. Sequenced input: naive CD4+ T cells from blood. This sequence originates from a man younger than 35 in good health. The CDR3 coding sequence is TGTGCCAGCAGCTTGCTAAGTGAGCAGTTCTTC. Its translation is CASSLLSEQFF. The full variable domain, its missing parts supplied by reference TRBV7-6 and TRBJ2-1, is GAGVSQSPRYKVTKRGQDVALRCDPISGHVSLYWYRQALGQGPEFLTYFNYEAQQDKSGLPNDRFSAERPEGSISTLTIQRTEQRDSAMYRCASSLLSEQFFGPGTRLTVL.